The 19 T cell receptor beta chains given below trace back to one sample, sequenced in a study of OX40 agonist ivuxolimab in advanced cancers. Produced via immunoSEQ multiplex PCR; TCRdb's table is partial and in-frame only. The profile covers roughly 79,000 clones, with under 95% appearing a single time and about 1.7% taken by the ten largest. The material sequenced was CD4+ or CD8+ T cells sorted from blood, taken in a trial of the OX40 agonist ivuxolimab. These receptor sequences come from an adult with an advanced solid tumor such as melanoma, head and neck, liver or kidney cancer.

The gene calls are TRBV28 and TRBJ2-6; 8 bases map to TRBD1. The junction had 9 bases not matched to a gene; V was cut back by 11 bases and J by 0 bases. This CDR3 has 16 residues. Per the germline V gene, CDR1 is MDHEN and CDR2 is SYDVKM. The CDR3: CAARQGPFSGANVLTF. The CDR3 nucleotides read TGTGCCGCAAGACAGGGGCCCTTCTCTGGGGCCAACGTCCTGACTTTC.

This chain's CDR3 is CASSQKREAVDTQYF. In DNA form, the CDR3 reads TGCGCCAGCAGTCAAAAACGGGAGGCGGTAGATACGCAGTATTTT. The chain recombines TRBV23-1 with TRBJ2-3, with 7 bases lining up with TRBD2. TRBV23-1 is given ORF status, its function remaining uncertain. V dropped 2 bases and J dropped 5; count of bases not matched to a gene: 7. This CDR3 contains 15 residues.

The chain carries TRBV10-3 and TRBJ2-1, with D perhaps being TRBD1 or TRBD2 (5 bases each). The CDR3 covers 13 residues. The germline V gene has CDR1 ENHRY and CDR2 SYGVKD. Trimming removed 0 bases at V and 8 bases at J, with 8 bases between. CDR3 bases: TGTGCCATCAGTGAGTCTCTGGGGGATGAGCAGTTCTTC. Residues: CAISESLGDEQFF.

The J gene is TRBJ2-1, the V gene TRBV7-2; 8 nucleotides align to TRBD2. The V segment lost 0 bases and the J segment 9 bases; nucleotides outside the gene matches: 10. Looked up from germline, CDR1 is SGHTA and CDR2 is FQGNSA. The CDR3 is 16 amino acids. The chain's CDR3 is CASSLASHTTSGEQFF. CDR3 DNA: TGTGCCAGCAGCTTAGCGTCTCATACTACTAGCGGTGAGCAGTTCTTC.

The chain has TRBV19 and TRBJ2-1, with 11 bases that match TRBD2. CDR3 length: 14 amino acids. Germline V gene lookup returns CDR1 LNHDA and CDR2 SQIVND (reference sequence). The V and J ends lost 5 bases and 9 bases, in that order; junction bases with no gene match: 6. The chain's CDR3 is CASSHGLAGGEQFF. CDR3 bases: TGTGCCAGTAGTCACGGGCTAGCGGGAGGTGAGCAGTTCTTC.

The rearrangement uses TRBV6-4 and TRBJ2-7; D is undetermined. The CDR3 runs to 16 residues. Trimming cost V 4 bases and J 0 bases, with 16 bases left between them. Per the germline V gene, CDR1 is MRHNA and CDR2 is SNTAGT. CDR3 residues: CASSGPMRIPSYEQYF. CDR3 in DNA: TGTGCCAGCAGTGGCCCCATGCGGATCCCCTCCTACGAGCAGTACTTC.

The chain carries TRBV2 and TRBJ1-2, with D unresolved. Germline lookup yields CDR1 SNHLY and CDR2 FYNNEI. The V end lost 3 bases, the J end lost 7 bases, and 9 bases lay between the germline ends. CDR3 length: 12 residues. The CDR3 DNA is TGTGCCAGCAGTGACGGGGAGGGTGGCTACACCTTC. Protein product: CASSDGEGGYTF.

This chain uses TRBV6-5 with TRBJ1-1; 8 nucleotides align to TRBD1. The germline V gene has CDR1 MNHEY and CDR2 SVGAGI. J was trimmed by 8 bases and V by 0 bases; bases with no gene match: 5. This CDR3 has 14 residues. In nucleotides, the CDR3 is TGTGCCAGCAGTTACTCTAGGACAGGGTTCGAAGCTTTCTTT. Translating it yields CASSYSRTGFEAFF.

CDR3 protein: CATSRDIGGTGLAGVKRQYF. Written as DNA, the CDR3 is TGTGCCACCAGCAGAGATATCGGGGGGACAGGACTAGCGGGAGTAAAACGGCAGTACTTC. The rearrangement uses TRBV15 and TRBJ2-7, with 13 bases that match TRBD2. Germline-derived CDR1 and CDR2 are LNHNV and YYDKDF (reference sequence). V gave up 0 bases and J gave up 9 bases; unmatched junction bases: 20. This CDR3 is built from 20 residues. Using reference TRBV15 and TRBJ2-7 for the parts outside the CDR3, the full variable domain is DAMVIQNPRYQVTQFGKPVTLSCSQTLNHNVMYWYQQKSSQAPKLLFHYYDKDFNNEADTPDNFQSRRPNTSFCFLDIRSPGLGDTAMYLCATSRDIGGTGLAGVKRQYFGPGTRLTVT.

The chain links TRBV5-1 to TRBJ2-7, with D perhaps matching TRBD1 or TRBD2 (5 bases each). V was trimmed by 1 base and J by 6 bases, leaving 8 bases between them. The CDR3 is made up of 12 amino acids. In germline, CDR1 is SGHRS, CDR2 YFSETQ. CDR3 sequence: CASSLIGTEQYF. The CDR3 nucleotides read TGCGCCAGCAGCTTGATAGGGACCGAGCAGTACTTC.

The V and J genes are TRBV9 and TRBJ2-3; 13 bases are shared with TRBD2. V shed 2 bases and J 3 bases; nucleotides not matched to a gene: 6. Germline V CDR1 and CDR2: SGDLS, YYNGEE. This CDR3 has 17 residues. CDR3 region: CASSVLQGLAGTDTQYF. CDR3 bases: TGTGCCAGCAGCGTCCTTCAGGGACTAGCGGGAACAGATACGCAGTATTTT.

The chain couples TRBV6-1 to TRBJ1-4, with no clear D. This CDR3 is 13 amino acids long. Trimming pared 9 bases from V and 2 bases from J, leaving 10 bases between. Germline lookup yields CDR1 MNHNS and CDR2 SASEGT. The CDR3 loop is CASGFITNEKLFF. CDR3 bases: TGTGCCAGTGGGTTTATTACTAATGAAAAACTGTTTTTT.

This clone was detected only once. The chain uses TRBV7-2 and TRBJ2-7; 10 nucleotides line up with TRBD2. Germline V lookup: CDR1 SGHTA, CDR2 FQGNSA. Losses at the gene ends were 2 bases for V and 3 bases for J; bases not matched to a gene: 4. This CDR3 has 15 amino acids. DNA of the CDR3: TGTGCCAGCAGCTTATGGTCTAGCGGGAGCTACGAGCAGTACTTC. As protein: CASSLWSSGSYEQYF.

The J gene is TRBJ1-2, the V gene TRBV9, with TRBD1 matching 10 bases. CDR1 is SGDLS, CDR2 YYNGEE, per germline. The CDR3 has 14 amino acids. The V and J ends lost 8 bases and 1 base, in that order; junction bases with no gene match: 5. The CDR3 is CARPDRGFNYGYTF. In nucleotides, the CDR3 is TGTGCCAGACCGGACAGGGGGTTTAACTATGGCTACACCTTC.

This chain links TRBV11-2 with TRBJ2-7, with 10 bases identical to TRBD2. The CDR3 covers 14 residues. V shed 4 bases, J shed 2 bases, and the junction held 2 bases outside the gene matches. The germline V gene has CDR1 SGHAT and CDR2 FQNNGV. The CDR3 region has the DNA TGTGCCAGCAGCTCGACTAGCGGGCCCTACGAGCAGTACTTC. This sequence encodes CASSSTSGPYEQYF.

This sequence joins TRBV5-1 and TRBJ2-7; TRBD2 agrees at 12 bases. V was clipped by 3 bases and J by 4 bases; unmatched bases: 5. The germline gives CDR1 SGHRS, CDR2 YFSETQ. CDR3 length: 15 residues. The CDR3: CASSSLAGGTYEQYF. Written as DNA, the CDR3 is TGCGCCAGCAGCTCTCTAGCGGGAGGGACGTACGAGCAGTACTTC.

The J gene is TRBJ1-4, the V gene TRBV5-6; D may be TRBD1 (5 bases). The CDR3 extends over 15 amino acids. Germline V gene data show CDR1 as SGHDT and CDR2 as YYEEEE. Trimming stripped 4 bases from V and 0 bases from J, with 10 bases between. Written as DNA, the CDR3 is TGTGCCAGCAGCACCGACAGTGCAACTAATGAAAAACTGTTTTTT. Its protein product is CASSTDSATNEKLFF.

The chain uses TRBV7-2 and TRBJ2-2; no definite D call. The CDR3 length is 12 residues. V lost 5 bases and J 6 bases, leaving 7 bases between the germline ends. Germline lookup yields CDR1 SGHTA and CDR2 FQGNSA. The CDR3 DNA follows: TGTGCCAGCAGCCCGGTCGCCGGGGAGCTGTTTTTT. It encodes CASSPVAGELFF.

The chain links TRBV6-6 to TRBJ2-1; D remains unclear. The germline CDR1 and CDR2 sequences are MNHNY and SVGAGI (reference sequence). This CDR3 is 11 amino acids long. Trimming stripped 8 bases from V and 4 bases from J, with 6 bases between. CDR3 coding DNA: TGTGCCAGCTCGGTATACAATGAGCAGTTCTTC. It codes for CASSVYNEQFF.